This T cell receptor (beta chain) was sequenced during a study of cytomegalovirus exposure and HLA in healthy donors. CDR1 and CDR2 from the germline V gene are GTSNPN and SVGIG (reference sequence). The CDR3 has 10 residues. Researchers ran the PCR with 60 Vbeta and 13 Jbeta primers. The protocol was immunoSEQ multiplex PCR, while the TCRdb copy is restricted to in-frame clones and leaves out a portion. The sample has 250,000 or so clones, approximately 91% seen once. Comments on this clone: The junction does not match germline at one end; this may be a read error.

This chain links TRBV30 with TRBJ2-3; 7 nucleotides match TRBD2. Input material: PBMCs. The source is a girl aged 2-10 years in good health and CMV-seronegative. The CDR3 here is CGLVTDTQYF. The CDR3, as DNA: TGCGGACTAGTCACAGATACGCAGTATTTT.